This TCR beta chain was identified in a study of blood T cell repertoires in COVID-19. Study details: Samples taken during acute and convalescent COVID-19 were collected in the United States, Italy and Spain. T cells, B-cell-depleted T cells, or PBMCs provided the cDNA or gDNA that served as material.

Study processing details: Estimation of nucleated cell counts was performed using reference gene primer amplification. Here immunoSEQ multiplex PCR was the method, and the copy in TCRdb shows in-frame clones only, minus some. Clonal size and the V and J genes are those of that table, whereas D and trimming came from the DNA. The table records 95,000 to 150,000 clones, approximately 80% of them present only once. Germline CDR1 is SGHVS and CDR2 is FQNEAQ. This CDR3 has 15 amino acids. V shed 3 bases, J shed 4 bases, and the junction held 7 bases outside the gene matches. This TCR was sampled from a middle-aged man with active or convalescent COVID-19. Sequenced: peripheral blood. The rearrangement links TRBV7-8 to TRBJ1-1; TRBD1 aligns across 8 bases. The CDR3 here is CASSLTGAGVTEAFF. The CDR3 region has the DNA TGTGCCAGCAGCTTGACAGGGGCTGGAGTCACTGAAGCTTTCTTT. The full variable domain, in which reference TRBV7-8 and TRBJ1-1 provide the parts outside the CDR3, is GAGVSQSPRYKVAKRGQDVALRCDPISGHVSLFWYQQALGQGPEFLTYFQNEAQLDKSGLPSDRFFAERPEGSVSTLKIQRTQQEDSAVYLCASSLTGAGVTEAFFGQGTRLTVV.